Below, 24 T cell receptor beta chains from the same sample are listed, as sequenced in a study of cytomegalovirus exposure and HLA in healthy donors. The protocol was immunoSEQ multiplex PCR, while the TCRdb copy is restricted to in-frame clones and leaves out a portion. The sample contains about 130,000 clones, about 91% of which appear only once. Source material: PBMCs. The receptors derive from a woman aged 18-29 years in good health and CMV-seronegative.

The chain couples TRBV9 to TRBJ1-1, with 7 bases lining up with TRBD1. The ends lost 1 base at V and 3 bases at J; junction bases unmatched: 6. The CDR3 loop spans 15 amino acids. Germline CDR1 SGDLS, CDR2 YYNGEE. The CDR3 loop reads CASSVPDRVYTEAFF. Written as DNA, the CDR3 is TGTGCCAGCAGCGTACCAGACAGGGTATACACTGAAGCTTTCTTT. The full variable domain, completed using reference TRBV9 and TRBJ1-1, is DSGVTQTPKHLITATGQRVTLRCSPRSGDLSVYWYQQSLDQGLQFLIQYYNGEERAKGNILERFSAQQFPDLHSELNLSSLELGDSALYFCASSVPDRVYTEAFFGQGTRLTVV.

The rearrangement links TRBV18 to TRBJ1-2; D is possibly TRBD1 (6 bases). This CDR3 contains 15 residues. Trimming pared 6 bases from V and 8 bases from J, leaving 22 bases between. CDR1 is KGHSH and CDR2 is LQKENI in the germline V gene. The DNA for the CDR3 is TGTGCCAGCTCTGACCGGGACAATCTGGACGGCGGCTACACCTTC. Its translation: CASSDRDNLDGGYTF.

Details on this clone: Other DNA sequences in this specimen translate into the identical CDR3. This chain joins TRBV18 and TRBJ1-1; weak D call: TRBD1 (5 bases). The germline V gene has CDR1 KGHSH and CDR2 LQKENI. The CDR3 runs 13 residues. The V and J ends lost 3 bases and 4 bases respectively, with 9 bases between them. The CDR3, as DNA: TGTGCCAGCTCACCCTTGGGGGGCACTGAAGCTTTCTTT. Translation gives CASSPLGGTEAFF.

The chain employs TRBV7-3 and TRBJ2-2; TRBD2 matches 7 bases. The junction had 2 bases not matched to a gene; V was cut back by 0 bases and J by 1 base. Germline V lookup: CDR1 SGHTA, CDR2 FQGTGA. This CDR3 comprises 16 residues. This chain's CDR3 is CASSLTPGGNTGELFF. The CDR3 DNA sequence: TGTGCCAGCAGCTTAACTCCGGGGGGGAACACCGGGGAGCTGTTTTTT.

This chain joins TRBV5-6 and TRBJ1-2; TRBD1 is a possible D gene (6 bases). Per germline, CDR1 SGHDT and CDR2 YYEEEE. This CDR3 has 13 amino acids. The germline V and J ends were trimmed by 4 bases and 5 bases, with 12 bases remaining between them. The CDR3 sequence is CASSQGTAYGYTF. For the CDR3, the DNA is TGTGCCAGCAGCCAGGGGACGGCTTATGGCTACACCTTC.

The sample holds one count of this clone. The rearrangement joins TRBV5-4 to TRBJ1-2, with D possibly TRBD1 on 6 matching bases. Germline V gene data show CDR1 as SGHNT and CDR2 as YYREEE (reference sequence). Trimming took off 4 bases at V and 0 bases at J, with 16 bases between the two ends. This CDR3 spans 16 amino acids. The CDR3 spells CASSPGGAGANYGYTF. CDR3 in DNA: TGTGCCAGCAGCCCAGGTGGGGCAGGGGCTAACTATGGCTACACCTTC.

The gene calls are TRBV10-3 and TRBJ2-7, with TRBD1 identical over 12 bases. Germline values: CDR1 ENHRY, CDR2 SYGVKD. The CDR3 totals 13 residues. After removal of 6 bases from V and 7 bases from J, the junction contained 4 bases not matched to a gene. The CDR3 sequence is CAIRGTGGEEQYF. The CDR3 nucleotides read TGTGCCATCAGGGGGACAGGGGGCGAGGAGCAGTACTTC.

This chain uses TRBV14 with TRBJ1-2; unclear D gene. In germline, CDR1 is SGHDN, CDR2 FVKESK. V was pared by 0 bases and J by 4 bases, with 9 bases between. This CDR3 has 14 residues. The CDR3 here is CASSQDPGFYGYTF. The CDR3 DNA reads TGTGCCAGCAGCCAAGACCCAGGATTCTATGGCTACACCTTC. Complete variable domain (other parts from reference TRBV14 and TRBJ1-2): EAGVTQFPSHSVIEKGQTVTLRCDPISGHDNLYWYRRVMGKEIKFLLHFVKESKQDESGMPNNRFLAERTGGTYSTLKVQPAELEDSGVYFCASSQDPGFYGYTFGSGTRLTVV.

As to this clone: One junction end disagrees with the germline gene, perhaps due to a read error. The genes are TRBV5-1 and TRBJ2-7; 8 bases are shared with TRBD1. The CDR3 is 15 residues long. Per germline, CDR1 SGHRS and CDR2 YFSETQ. CDR3 loop: CASTGPRGRAYEQYF. The CDR3 DNA follows: TGCGCAAGCACTGGTCCCAGGGGGCGCGCCTACGAGCAGTACTTC.

The chain recombines TRBV7-2 with TRBJ2-1; no clear D gene. V lost 1 base to trimming and J lost 7 bases, with 5 bases between them. This CDR3 is built from 12 residues. Germline V lookup: CDR1 SGHTA, CDR2 FQGNSA. The CDR3 sequence is CASSLVSNEQFF. CDR3 nucleotides: TGTGCCAGCAGCTTAGTGTCAAATGAGCAGTTCTTC.

V gene TRBV27 combines with J gene TRBJ2-3, with a weak D call TRBD2 (7 bases). V shed 6 bases and J shed 4 bases, with 20 bases lying between them. From germline, CDR1 is MNHEY and CDR2 SMNVEV (reference sequence). This CDR3 comprises 16 residues. The CDR3 spells CASRTGGGAGADTQYF. CDR3 sequence (DNA): TGTGCCAGCAGGACTGGAGGGGGGGCAGGCGCAGATACGCAGTATTTT.

The genes are TRBV6-5 and TRBJ2-7, with 7 bases fitting TRBD1. Trimming at V came to 0 bases and at J to 3 bases, leaving 5 bases not matched to a gene. This CDR3 has 15 residues. Germline values: CDR1 MNHEY, CDR2 SVGAGI. In nucleotides, the CDR3 is TGTGCCAGCAGTTACTCGATTACAGGGGACTACGAGCAGTACTTC. Its translation: CASSYSITGDYEQYF.

This clone has a count of ten or more. CDR3 DNA: TGTGCCAGCAGTGACAAGGGGGAGACAGATACGCAGTATTTT. This sequence encodes CASSDKGETDTQYF. The chain recombines TRBV6-4 with TRBJ2-3; D is possibly TRBD1 (6 bases). The ends were cut back, 2 bases at V and 3 bases at J, with 9 bases in the middle. CDR1 is MRHNA, CDR2 SNTAGT, per germline. This CDR3 spans 14 amino acids.

V gene TRBV7-9 combines with J gene TRBJ1-1, with D unresolved. The ends were cut back, 7 bases at V and 6 bases at J, with 15 bases in the middle. Germline CDR1 SEHNR, CDR2 FQNEAQ (reference sequence). The CDR3 length is 13 residues. The CDR3 protein is CASKTGGVPEAFF. DNA for the CDR3: TGTGCCAGCAAAACTGGAGGAGTACCTGAAGCTTTCTTT. The full variable domain, rest sourced from reference TRBV7-9 and TRBJ1-1, is DTGVSQNPRHKITKRGQNVTFRCDPISEHNRLYWYRQTLGQGPEFLTYFQNEAQLEKSRLLSDRFSAERPKGSFSTLEIQRTEQGDSAMYLCASKTGGVPEAFFGQGTRLTVV.

This clone was counted a few times. This rearrangement joins TRBV19 to TRBJ1-1, with D maybe TRBD1 (6 bases). The CDR3 extends over 13 amino acids. The V gene lost 3 bases and the J gene lost 4 bases, with 9 bases spanning the gap. From germline, CDR1 is LNHDA and CDR2 SQIVND (reference sequence). CDR3 residues: CASSIHRATEAFF. The CDR3, as DNA: TGTGCCAGTAGTATCCACAGGGCCACTGAAGCTTTCTTT.

This sequence joins TRBV19 and TRBJ2-7; 8 nucleotides align to TRBD1. Germline V gene lookup returns CDR1 LNHDA and CDR2 SQIVND (reference sequence). The junction had 15 bases not matched to a gene; V was cut back by 6 bases and J by 2 bases. This CDR3 is built from 17 residues. The CDR3: CASSHLQRGTGTYEQYF. CDR3 sequence (DNA): TGTGCCAGTAGCCACCTCCAGAGAGGGACAGGAACCTACGAGCAGTACTTC. Full variable domain (missing parts from reference TRBV19 and TRBJ2-7): DGGITQSPKYLFRKEGQNVTLSCEQNLNHDAMYWYRQDPGQGLRLIYYSQIVNDFQKGDIAEGYSVSREKKESFPLTVTSAQKNPTAFYLCASSHLQRGTGTYEQYFGPGTRLTVT.

This chain uses TRBV7-3 with TRBJ2-5; TRBD2 matches at 7 bases. With V trimmed by 3 bases and J by 2 bases, 0 bases remained unmatched. Germline V gene lookup returns CDR1 SGHTA and CDR2 FQGTGA. The CDR3 extends over 13 amino acids. CDR3 sequence (DNA): TGTGCCAGCAGCTTCGGGGGGCAAGAGACCCAGTACTTC. It yields the protein CASSFGGQETQYF.

This chain uses TRBV10-3 with TRBJ1-1; the match to TRBD1 covers 8 bases. The junction had 11 bases not matched to a gene; V was cut back by 10 bases and J by 4 bases. The germline V gene encodes CDR1 ENHRY and CDR2 SYGVKD. The CDR3 is 14 amino acids. The CDR3 DNA reads TGTGCCACCAATGGAAAAACAGGGGGCACTGAAGCTTTCTTT. Translating it yields CATNGKTGGTEAFF.

The V gene is TRBV7-2, the J gene TRBJ1-1; D unclear. The germline V gene has CDR1 SGHTA and CDR2 FQGNSA. This CDR3 is 15 amino acids long. Trimming shortened V by 7 bases and J by 0 bases, and 15 bases separated the two germline ends. The CDR3, as DNA: TGTGCCAGCACCACAATGACCGGGGTGAACACTGAAGCTTTCTTT. Amino acids: CASTTMTGVNTEAFF. Full variable domain (rest looked up from reference TRBV7-2 and TRBJ1-1): GAGVSQSPSNKVTEKGKDVELRCDPISGHTALYWYRQSLGQGLEFLIYFQGNSAPDKSGLPSDRFSAERTGGSVSTLTIQRTQQEDSAVYLCASTTMTGVNTEAFFGQGTRLTVV.

This clone has a single count. The CDR3 DNA is TGCGCCAGCAGCTTGTACGGAGGAGGAGATGGCTACACCTTC. Its translation is CASSLYGGGDGYTF. The chain carries TRBV5-1 and TRBJ1-2, with no clear D. This CDR3 comprises 14 residues. Germline CDR1 and CDR2: SGHRS and YFSETQ. V gave up 1 base and J gave up 6 bases, with 13 bases separating them.

The chain employs TRBV5-1 and TRBJ2-5; 7 nucleotides agree with TRBD2. The germline CDR1 and CDR2 sequences are SGHRS and YFSETQ. Germline trimming cut 4 bases from V and 2 bases from J; bases unmatched to any gene: 2. This CDR3 has 13 residues. CDR3 sequence reads: CASSREVQETQYF. DNA of the CDR3: TGCGCCAGCAGCCGGGAGGTTCAAGAGACCCAGTACTTC.

The V gene is TRBV5-1, the J gene TRBJ2-6, with D tentatively TRBD1 (5 bases). The CDR3 totals 16 residues. In germline, CDR1 is SGHRS, CDR2 YFSETQ. Trimming took off 2 bases at V and 4 bases at J, with 13 bases between the two ends. CDR3 in amino acids: CASSFPGKTGANVLTF. The CDR3 DNA reads as TGCGCCAGCAGCTTCCCAGGGAAAACGGGGGCCAACGTCCTGACTTTC. Based on the CDR3 plus reference TRBV5-1 and TRBJ2-6, the full variable domain is KAGVTQTPRYLIKTRGQQVTLSCSPISGHRSVSWYQQTPGQGLQFLFEYFSETQRNKGNFPGRFSGRQFSNSRSEMNVSTLELGDSALYLCASSFPGKTGANVLTFGAGSRLTVL.

V usage is TRBV7-8 and J usage is TRBJ1-5; 9 bases are a match to TRBD1. The CDR3 consists of 14 residues. The V and J ends lost 4 bases and 9 bases, in that order; junction bases with no gene match: 7. Germline assignment: CDR1 SGHVS and CDR2 FQNEAQ. The CDR3 region is CASSSGQGSLPQHF. CDR3 bases: TGTGCCAGCAGCTCGGGACAGGGTAGCCTGCCCCAGCATTTT.

The chain employs TRBV6-5 and TRBJ1-1; D is uncertain. V was pared by 5 bases and J by 1 base, with 5 bases between. Germline values: CDR1 MNHEY, CDR2 SVGAGI. The CDR3 has 12 residues. CDR3 amino acids: CASSTGNTEAFF. CDR3 sequence (DNA): TGTGCCAGCAGTACGGGGAACACTGAAGCTTTCTTT.